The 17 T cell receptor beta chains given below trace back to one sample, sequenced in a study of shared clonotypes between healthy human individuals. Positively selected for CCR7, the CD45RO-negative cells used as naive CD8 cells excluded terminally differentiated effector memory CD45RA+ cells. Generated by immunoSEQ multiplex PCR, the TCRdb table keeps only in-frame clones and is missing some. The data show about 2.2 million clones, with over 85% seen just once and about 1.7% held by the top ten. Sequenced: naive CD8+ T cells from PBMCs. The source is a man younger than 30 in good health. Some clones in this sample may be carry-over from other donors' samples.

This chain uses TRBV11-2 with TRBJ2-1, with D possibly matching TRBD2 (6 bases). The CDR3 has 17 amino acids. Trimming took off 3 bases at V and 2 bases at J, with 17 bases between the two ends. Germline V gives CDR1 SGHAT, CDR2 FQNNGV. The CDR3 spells CASSFGTGAFAYNEQFF. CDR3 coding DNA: TGTGCCAGCAGCTTTGGGACGGGAGCGTTCGCCTACAATGAGCAGTTCTTC.

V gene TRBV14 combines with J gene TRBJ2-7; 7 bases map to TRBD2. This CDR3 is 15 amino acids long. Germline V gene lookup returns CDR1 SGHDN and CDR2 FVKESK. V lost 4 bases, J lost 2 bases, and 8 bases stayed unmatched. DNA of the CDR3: TGTGCCAGCAGCCCCGTGGGAGGGGTCACCTACGAGCAGTACTTC. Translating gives CASSPVGGVTYEQYF.

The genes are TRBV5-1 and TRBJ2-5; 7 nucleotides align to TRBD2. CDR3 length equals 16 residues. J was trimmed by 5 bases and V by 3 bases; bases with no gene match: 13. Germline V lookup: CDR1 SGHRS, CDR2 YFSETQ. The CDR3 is CASSSRGSPPGETQYF. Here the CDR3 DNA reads TGCGCCAGCAGCTCGCGCGGGAGTCCACCCGGGGAGACCCAGTACTTC. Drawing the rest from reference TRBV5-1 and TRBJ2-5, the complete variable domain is KAGVTQTPRYLIKTRGQQVTLSCSPISGHRSVSWYQQTPGQGLQFLFEYFSETQRNKGNFPGRFSGRQFSNSRSEMNVSTLELGDSALYLCASSSRGSPPGETQYFGPGTRLLVL.

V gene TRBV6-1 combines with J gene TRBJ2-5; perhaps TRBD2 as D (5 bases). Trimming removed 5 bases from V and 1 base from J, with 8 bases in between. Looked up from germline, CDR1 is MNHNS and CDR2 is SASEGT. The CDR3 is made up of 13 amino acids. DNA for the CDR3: TGTGCCAGCAGTCGGACTTTCCAAGAGACCCAGTACTTC. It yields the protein CASSRTFQETQYF.

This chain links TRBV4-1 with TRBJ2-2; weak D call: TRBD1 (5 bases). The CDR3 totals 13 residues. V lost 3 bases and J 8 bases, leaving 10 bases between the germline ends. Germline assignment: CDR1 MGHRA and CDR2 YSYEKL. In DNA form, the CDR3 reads TGCGCCAGCAGCCAGACCCAGGGTGGGGAGCTGTTTTTT. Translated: CASSQTQGGELFF.

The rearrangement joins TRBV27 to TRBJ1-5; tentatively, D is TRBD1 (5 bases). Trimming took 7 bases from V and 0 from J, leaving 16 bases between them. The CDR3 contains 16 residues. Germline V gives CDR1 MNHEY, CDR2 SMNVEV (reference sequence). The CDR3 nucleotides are TGTGCCAGCAAAGAAATAGTGGGGGATAGCAATCAGCCCCAGCATTTT. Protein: CASKEIVGDSNQPQHF.

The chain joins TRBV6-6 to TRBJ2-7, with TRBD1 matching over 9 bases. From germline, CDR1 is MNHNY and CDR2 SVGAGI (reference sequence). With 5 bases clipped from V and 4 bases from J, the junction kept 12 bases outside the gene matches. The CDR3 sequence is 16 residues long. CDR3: CASSPPLPGQGYEQYF. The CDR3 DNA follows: TGTGCCAGCAGTCCACCACTTCCGGGACAGGGTTACGAGCAGTACTTC.

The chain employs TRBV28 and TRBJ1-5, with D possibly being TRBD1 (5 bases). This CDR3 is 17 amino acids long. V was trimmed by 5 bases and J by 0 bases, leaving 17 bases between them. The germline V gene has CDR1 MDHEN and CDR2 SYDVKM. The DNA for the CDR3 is TGTGCCAGCAGTCCAGGACACGGATCCTATAGCAATCAGCCCCAGCATTTT. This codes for CASSPGHGSYSNQPQHF.

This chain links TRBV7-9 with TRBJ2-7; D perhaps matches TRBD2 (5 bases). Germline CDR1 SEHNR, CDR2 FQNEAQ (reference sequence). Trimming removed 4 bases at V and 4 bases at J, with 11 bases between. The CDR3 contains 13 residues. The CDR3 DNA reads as TGTGCCAGCAGCTCCCAAACGGGGTACGAGCAGTACTTC. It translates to CASSSQTGYEQYF.

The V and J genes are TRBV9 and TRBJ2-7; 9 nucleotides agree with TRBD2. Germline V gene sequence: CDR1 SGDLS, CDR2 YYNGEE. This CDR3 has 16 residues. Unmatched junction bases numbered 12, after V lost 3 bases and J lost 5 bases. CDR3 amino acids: CASSAQTRSGRHEQYF. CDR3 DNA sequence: TGTGCCAGCAGCGCCCAAACACGTAGCGGGAGACACGAGCAGTACTTC.

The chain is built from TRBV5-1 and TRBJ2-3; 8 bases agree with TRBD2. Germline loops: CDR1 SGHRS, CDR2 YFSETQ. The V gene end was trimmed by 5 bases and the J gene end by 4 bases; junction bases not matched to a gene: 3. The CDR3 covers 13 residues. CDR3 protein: CASRGLGSDTQYF. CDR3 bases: TGCGCCAGCAGGGGACTAGGTTCAGATACGCAGTATTTT.

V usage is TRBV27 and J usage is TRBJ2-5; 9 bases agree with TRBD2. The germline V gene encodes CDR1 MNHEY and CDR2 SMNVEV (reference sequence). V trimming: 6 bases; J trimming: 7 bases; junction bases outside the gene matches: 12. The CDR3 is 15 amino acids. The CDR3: CASSLTLAGEVTQYF. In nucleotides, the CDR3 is TGTGCCAGCAGCCTTACTTTAGCGGGAGAGGTGACCCAGTACTTC.

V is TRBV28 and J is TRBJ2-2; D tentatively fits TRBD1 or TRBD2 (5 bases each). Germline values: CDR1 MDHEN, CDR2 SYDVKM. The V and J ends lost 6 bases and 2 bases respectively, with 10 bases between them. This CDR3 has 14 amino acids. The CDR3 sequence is CASRGDVNTGELFF. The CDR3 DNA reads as TGTGCCAGCAGGGGGGACGTAAACACCGGGGAGCTGTTTTTT.

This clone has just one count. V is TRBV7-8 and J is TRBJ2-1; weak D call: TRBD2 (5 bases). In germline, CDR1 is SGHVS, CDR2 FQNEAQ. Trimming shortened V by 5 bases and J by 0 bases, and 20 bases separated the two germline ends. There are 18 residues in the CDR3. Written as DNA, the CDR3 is TGTGCCAGCAGCCCCCAACCAGCGGTCACGTCCTCCTACAATGAGCAGTTCTTC. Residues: CASSPQPAVTSSYNEQFF.

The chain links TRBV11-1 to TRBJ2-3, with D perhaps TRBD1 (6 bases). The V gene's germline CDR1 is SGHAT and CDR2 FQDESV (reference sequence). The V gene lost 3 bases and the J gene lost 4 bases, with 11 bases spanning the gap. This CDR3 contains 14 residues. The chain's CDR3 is CASSFNRAPDTQYF. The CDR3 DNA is TGTGCCAGCAGCTTTAACAGGGCCCCAGATACGCAGTATTTT. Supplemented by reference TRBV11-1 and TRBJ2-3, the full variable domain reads EAEVAQSPRYKITEKSQAVAFWCDPISGHATLYWYRQILGQGPELLVQFQDESVVDDSQLPKDRFSAERLKGVDSTLKIQPAELGDSAMYLCASSFNRAPDTQYFGPGTRLTVL.

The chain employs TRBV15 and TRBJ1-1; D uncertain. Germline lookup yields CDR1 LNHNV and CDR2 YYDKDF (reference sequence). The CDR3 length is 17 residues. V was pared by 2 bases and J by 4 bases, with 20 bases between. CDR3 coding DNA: TGTGCCACCAGCAGAACCAGAGCGAAGGGCCACGCCACTGAAGCTTTCTTT. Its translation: CATSRTRAKGHATEAFF. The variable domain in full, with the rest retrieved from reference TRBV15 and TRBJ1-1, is DAMVIQNPRYQVTQFGKPVTLSCSQTLNHNVMYWYQQKSSQAPKLLFHYYDKDFNNEADTPDNFQSRRPNTSFCFLDIRSPGLGDTAMYLCATSRTRAKGHATEAFFGQGTRLTVV.

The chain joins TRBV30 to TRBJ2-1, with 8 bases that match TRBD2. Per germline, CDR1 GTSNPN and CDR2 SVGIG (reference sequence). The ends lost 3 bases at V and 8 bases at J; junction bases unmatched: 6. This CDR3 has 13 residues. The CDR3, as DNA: TGTGCCTGGAGAGCTAGCGGGCTCGATGAGCAGTTCTTC. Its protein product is CAWRASGLDEQFF.